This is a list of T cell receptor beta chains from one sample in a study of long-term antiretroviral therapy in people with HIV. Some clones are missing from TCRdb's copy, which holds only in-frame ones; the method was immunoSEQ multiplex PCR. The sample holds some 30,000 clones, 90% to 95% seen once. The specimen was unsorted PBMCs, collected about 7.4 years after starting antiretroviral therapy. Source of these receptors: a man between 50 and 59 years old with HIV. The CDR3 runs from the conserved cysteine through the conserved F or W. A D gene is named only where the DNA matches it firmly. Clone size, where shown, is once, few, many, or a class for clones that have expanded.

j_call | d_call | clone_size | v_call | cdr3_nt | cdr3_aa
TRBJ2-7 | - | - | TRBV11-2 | TGTGCCAGCAGCTTAGGGGCCTACGAGCAGTACTTC | CASSLGAYEQYF
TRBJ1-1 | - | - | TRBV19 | TGTGCCAGTACTCAAAGGGGGTTGGTGGGCACTGAAGCTTTCTTT | CASTQRGLVGTEAFF
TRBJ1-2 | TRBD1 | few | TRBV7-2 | TGTGCCAGCACCCCAGGGGGGGACTATGGGGGTGGCTACACCTTC | CASTPGGDYGGGYTF
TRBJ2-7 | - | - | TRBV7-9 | TGTGCCAGCAGCTTGGCGGGACAACCTTACGAGCAGTACTTC | CASSLAGQPYEQYF
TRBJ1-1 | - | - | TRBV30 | TGTGCCTGGAGGAAGGATTTTTACACTGAAGCTTTCTTT | CAWRKDFYTEAFF
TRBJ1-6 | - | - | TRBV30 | TGTGCCGCGGGAGCAGGGGTTTATAATTCACCCCTCCACTTT | CAAGAGVYNSPLHF
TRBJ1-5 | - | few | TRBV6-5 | TGTGCCAGCAGTTACTCGACAGGAGGGCCCCAGCATTTT | CASSYSTGGPQHF
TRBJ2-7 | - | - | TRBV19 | TGTGCCAGTAGTATAGGGGGCAGCGAGCAGTACTTC | CASSIGGSEQYF
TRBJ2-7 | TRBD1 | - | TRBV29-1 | TGCAGCGTTACAACCGGGACAGGGGGCCTCGAGCAGTACTTC | CSVTTGTGGLEQYF
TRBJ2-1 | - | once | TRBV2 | TGTGCCAGCAGTGAAGTTTTTAGCGGCCAGGACAATGAGCAGTTCTTC | CASSEVFSGQDNEQFF
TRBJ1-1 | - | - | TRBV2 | TGTGCCAGCATTAAGAACATGAACACTGAAGCTTTCTTT | CASIKNMNTEAFF
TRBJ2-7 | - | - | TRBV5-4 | TGTGCCAGCAGCTTGATGGCGGGGAGCTACGAGCAGTACTTC | CASSLMAGSYEQYF
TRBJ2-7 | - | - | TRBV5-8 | TGTGCCAGCAGCTTGGTGTCCTACGAGCAGTACTTC | CASSLVSYEQYF
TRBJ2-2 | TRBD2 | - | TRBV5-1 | TGCGCCAGCAGCTCCCGTGGACTAGCGGGGGGATCCGCGAACACCGGGGAGCTGTTTTTT | CASSSRGLAGGSANTGELFF
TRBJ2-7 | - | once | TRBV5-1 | TGCGCCAGCAGCTCGAGTACAGCCCCCTACGAGCAGTACTTC | CASSSSTAPYEQYF
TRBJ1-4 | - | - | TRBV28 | TGTGCCAGCAGGAAACAGGAGAATGAAAAACTGTTTTTT | CASRKQENEKLFF
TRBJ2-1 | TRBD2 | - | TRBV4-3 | TGCGCCAGCAGCCAAGGATTGGCGGGGAGGGATGAGCAGTTCTTC | CASSQGLAGRDEQFF
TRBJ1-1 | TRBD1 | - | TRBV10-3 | TGTGCCATAAAGGGGGCGCGGACTGAAGCTTTCTTT | CAIKGARTEAFF
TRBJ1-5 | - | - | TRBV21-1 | TGTGCCAGCAGCAAAGAGCCAACAGGGGTTCTAGGAGGGAGCAATCAGCCCCAGCATTTT | CASSKEPTGVLGGSNQPQHF
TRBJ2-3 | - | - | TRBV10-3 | TGTGCCATCAGTGAGCCAGAACTAGGCGTGTTACATTTT | CAISEPELGVLHF
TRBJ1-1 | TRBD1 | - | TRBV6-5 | TGTGCCAGCAGGTCGACAGGGCTGGGGGACACTGAAGCTTTCTTT | CASRSTGLGDTEAFF
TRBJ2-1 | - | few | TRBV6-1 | TGTGCCAGCAGTGAGGACTACTACAATGAGCAGTTCTTC | CASSEDYYNEQFF
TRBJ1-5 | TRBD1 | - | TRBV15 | TGTGCCACCAGCAGGGGACAGGGCCCCTATAGCAATCAGCCCCAGCATTTT | CATSRGQGPYSNQPQHF
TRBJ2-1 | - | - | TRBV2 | TGTGCCAGCAGCGGGCAGCTCTACAATGAGCAGTTCTTC | CASSGQLYNEQFF
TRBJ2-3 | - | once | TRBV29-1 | TGCAGCGCTAGGTTGGGTCCTAGCACAGATACGCAGTATTTT | CSARLGPSTDTQYF
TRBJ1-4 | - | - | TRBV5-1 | TGCGCCAGCAGCTCCGGGAGGGGACTCGAAAAACTGTTTTTT | CASSSGRGLEKLFF